What follows are 21 T cell receptor beta chains derived from one specimen sequenced in a study of blood T cell repertoires in COVID-19. The data were produced by immunoSEQ multiplex PCR, yet TCRdb's version contains in-frame clones alone and is incomplete. The sample contains about 400,000 clones, over 85% of which appear only once. The sequencing sample was made of PBMCs or T cells enriched from blood (not recorded which). These receptor sequences come from a woman younger than 45 who had recovered from COVID-19.

The table lists this clone with a count of one. The rearrangement links TRBV30 to TRBJ2-4, with D maybe TRBD2 (7 bases). V lost 0 bases to trimming and J lost 6 bases, with 15 bases between them. The CDR3 consists of 15 residues. The germline gives CDR1 GTSNPN, CDR2 SVGIG (reference sequence). CDR3 amino acids: CAWSVRGGVGNIQYF. Written as DNA, the CDR3 is TGTGCCTGGAGTGTTCGCGGGGGCGTAGGAAACATTCAGTACTTC.

J is TRBJ2-3 and V is TRBV7-9; D gene unclear. Germline-derived CDR1 and CDR2 are SEHNR and FQNEAQ (reference sequence). The germline V and J ends were trimmed by 4 bases and 5 bases, with 7 bases remaining between them. The CDR3 covers 12 residues. CDR3 protein: CASSSPGDTQYF. In DNA, the CDR3 is TGTGCCAGCAGCTCCCCGGGAGATACGCAGTATTTT.

This chain connects TRBV7-9 to TRBJ1-5, with TRBD1 as a possible D gene (5 bases). Germline values: CDR1 SEHNR, CDR2 FQNEAQ (reference sequence). CDR3 length equals 12 residues. Trimming left V 6 bases short and J 5 bases short, with 8 bases between. The CDR3 sequence is CASSWGDQPQHF. The CDR3 DNA reads as TGTGCCAGCAGTTGGGGGGATCAGCCCCAGCATTTT.

The rearrangement joins TRBV5-4 to TRBJ2-2; a weak D match, TRBD2 (6 bases). Per germline, CDR1 SGHNT and CDR2 YYREEE (reference sequence). This CDR3 is 15 amino acids long. Trimming cost V 5 bases and J 2 bases, with 13 bases left between them. This CDR3 is CASSQAGSNTGELFF. CDR3 DNA: TGTGCCAGCAGTCAGGCGGGATCAAACACCGGGGAGCTGTTTTTT.

This sequence joins TRBV29-1 and TRBJ1-4; 9 bases match TRBD1. V shed 5 bases and J 7 bases; nucleotides not matched to a gene: 8. Germline-derived CDR1 and CDR2 are SQVTM and ANQGSEA. The CDR3 is 14 amino acids. CDR3 protein: CSVTRTGVSEKLFF. Written as DNA, the CDR3 is TGCAGCGTTACCAGGACAGGGGTTTCTGAAAAACTGTTTTTT.

This clone has just one count. The chain recombines TRBV6-2 or TRBV6-3 with TRBJ1-2, with 8 bases identical to TRBD1. The CDR3 spans 17 residues. Germline values: CDR1 MNHEY, CDR2 SVGEGT. Trimming cost V 5 bases and J 1 base; bases outside gene matches: 12. CDR3 DNA sequence: TGTGCCAGCAGTAACCGGGACAGGACAAATTTTAACTATGGCTACACCTTC. Its protein is CASSNRDRTNFNYGYTF.

This clone was recorded a few times. This chain connects TRBV30 to TRBJ2-1; TRBD2 aligns across 8 bases. This CDR3 region has 11 residues. The germline V gene encodes CDR1 GTSNPN and CDR2 SVGIG (reference sequence). Germline trimming cut 6 bases from V and 6 bases from J; bases unmatched to any gene: 1. CDR3 DNA sequence: TGTGCCTGTCTAGCGGGCAATGAGCAGTTCTTC. Its translation is CACLAGNEQFF.

This clone occurred once. The rearrangement joins TRBV20-1 to TRBJ2-3; D may be TRBD2 (5 bases). Germline loops: CDR1 DFQATT, CDR2 SNEGSKA (reference sequence). This CDR3 is 14 amino acids long. The V gene lost 3 bases and the J gene lost 2 bases, with 12 bases spanning the gap. CDR3 coding DNA: TGCAGTGCTAGTCCTAGCAGCAACACAGATACGCAGTATTTT. Translation gives CSASPSSNTDTQYF.

This chain joins TRBV6-5 and TRBJ2-1, with TRBD2 matching 9 bases. The V segment lost 0 bases and the J segment 0 bases; nucleotides outside the gene matches: 0. This CDR3 is built from 16 residues. Germline V gene data show CDR1 as MNHEY and CDR2 as SVGAGI. CDR3 in DNA: TGTGCCAGCAGTTACTCAGCGGGGGGCTCCTACAATGAGCAGTTCTTC. It translates to CASSYSAGGSYNEQFF.

This chain links TRBV5-1 with TRBJ2-7, with 7 positions matching TRBD1. After removal of 7 bases from V and 0 bases from J, the junction contained 7 bases not matched to a gene. CDR1 is SGHRS and CDR2 is YFSETQ in the germline V gene. CDR3 length equals 14 residues. CDR3 in DNA: TGCGCCAGCGGTGAGGGACAGAACTCCTACGAGCAGTACTTC. It specifies CASGEGQNSYEQYF.

The rearrangement links TRBV2 to TRBJ2-1; 7 bases fit TRBD2. Trimming took 3 bases from V and 0 from J; bases not matched to a gene: 8. The CDR3 is made up of 17 amino acids. The V gene's germline CDR1 is SNHLY and CDR2 FYNNEI. The CDR3 loop reads CASSDLLAPSSYNEQFF. In DNA form, the CDR3 reads TGTGCCAGCAGTGATTTACTAGCGCCGAGCTCCTACAATGAGCAGTTCTTC.

CDR3 nucleotide sequence: TGTGCCAGCAGCCAGAACGGAGTTTTGAGCAATCAGCCCCAGCATTTT. Protein: CASSQNGVLSNQPQHF. The chain couples TRBV5-4 to TRBJ1-5; no clear D gene. Between the trimmed V and J ends, which lost 4 bases and 1 base, there was a span of 15 bases. Per the germline V gene, CDR1 is SGHNT and CDR2 is YYREEE (reference sequence). This CDR3 region has 16 residues.

The chain employs TRBV2 and TRBJ2-2, with 7 bases lining up with TRBD1. Germline V gene sequence: CDR1 SNHLY, CDR2 FYNNEI. Germline trimming cut 3 bases from V and 2 bases from J; bases unmatched to any gene: 3. The CDR3 covers 15 residues. The chain's CDR3 is CASSDPGGNTGELFF. CDR3 nucleotides: TGTGCCAGCAGTGATCCAGGGGGTAACACCGGGGAGCTGTTTTTT.

CDR3: CAWSLSLSSYEQYF. The CDR3, as DNA: TGTGCCTGGAGTTTGTCATTGAGCTCCTACGAGCAGTACTTC. The chain uses TRBV30 and TRBJ2-7; D gene ambiguous. Germline CDR1 GTSNPN, CDR2 SVGIG (reference sequence). Trimming cost V 2 bases and J 0 bases, with 11 bases left between them. The CDR3 loop spans 14 amino acids.

J is TRBJ2-7 and V is TRBV11-2; 8 bases are a match to TRBD2. V was pared by 3 bases and J by 1 base, with 5 bases of the junction left unmatched. The V gene's germline CDR1 is SGHAT and CDR2 FQNNGV. The CDR3 runs 15 residues. CDR3 residues: CASSLLAGPSYEQYF. The CDR3 nucleotides are TGTGCCAGCAGCTTGTTAGCGGGGCCTTCCTACGAGCAGTACTTC.

The chain couples TRBV7-4 to TRBJ2-7; D may be TRBD1 (6 bases). Germline CDR1 is SGHVT and CDR2 is SQSDAQ. V lost 3 bases and J lost 2, with 17 bases in between. This CDR3 is 16 amino acids long. Written as DNA, the CDR3 is TGTGCCAGCAGCTTGCTTGCTTGGACAGTAGCCTACGAGCAGTACTTC. Encoded protein: CASSLLAWTVAYEQYF.

The chain joins TRBV5-6 to TRBJ2-3, with TRBD2 identical over 9 bases. This CDR3 spans 16 amino acids. Trimming cost V 4 bases and J 6 bases; bases outside gene matches: 12. Germline V lookup: CDR1 SGHDT, CDR2 YYEEEE. For the CDR3, the DNA is TGTGCCAGCAGCCCCAGACTGGGACTAGCCTTGGATACGCAGTATTTT. Encoded protein: CASSPRLGLALDTQYF.

This chain uses TRBV29-1 with TRBJ1-2, with 8 bases that match TRBD1. The V segment lost 6 bases and the J segment 0 bases; nucleotides outside the gene matches: 6. Germline V gene lookup returns CDR1 SQVTM and CDR2 ANQGSEA. CDR3 length: 14 amino acids. CDR3 sequence (DNA): TGCAGCGTGGCGGGACAGGACTCTAACTATGGCTACACCTTC. Translating it yields CSVAGQDSNYGYTF.

This chain joins TRBV7-9 and TRBJ2-7; 7 nucleotides align to TRBD1. The CDR3 has 16 residues. The junction had 13 bases not matched to a gene; V was cut back by 5 bases and J by 3 bases. The germline V gene has CDR1 SEHNR and CDR2 FQNEAQ (reference sequence). The DNA for the CDR3 is TGTGCCAGCAGCACAAGAGGGACAGAAAACTACTACGAGCAGTACTTC. Protein sequence: CASSTRGTENYYEQYF.

J is TRBJ1-4 and V is TRBV10-3; 7 bases line up with TRBD1. CDR1 ENHRY and CDR2 SYGVKD come from the germline V gene. With V trimmed by 3 bases and J by 5 bases, 15 bases remained unmatched. The length of the CDR3 is 18 residues. CDR3 coding DNA: TGTGCCATCAGTGACCGAAAATACCAGGGGGAGAACAATGAAAAACTGTTTTTT. Its translation is CAISDRKYQGENNEKLFF.

The CDR3 DNA follows: TGTGCCGCAACAGGGGGACTCGAAAACACCATATATTTT. Encoded protein: CAATGGLENTIYF. The chain has TRBV30 and TRBJ1-3, with TRBD1 identical over 8 bases. V trimming: 8 bases; J trimming: 6 bases; junction bases outside the gene matches: 9. This CDR3 comprises 13 residues. CDR1 and CDR2 (germline): GTSNPN, SVGIG (reference sequence).